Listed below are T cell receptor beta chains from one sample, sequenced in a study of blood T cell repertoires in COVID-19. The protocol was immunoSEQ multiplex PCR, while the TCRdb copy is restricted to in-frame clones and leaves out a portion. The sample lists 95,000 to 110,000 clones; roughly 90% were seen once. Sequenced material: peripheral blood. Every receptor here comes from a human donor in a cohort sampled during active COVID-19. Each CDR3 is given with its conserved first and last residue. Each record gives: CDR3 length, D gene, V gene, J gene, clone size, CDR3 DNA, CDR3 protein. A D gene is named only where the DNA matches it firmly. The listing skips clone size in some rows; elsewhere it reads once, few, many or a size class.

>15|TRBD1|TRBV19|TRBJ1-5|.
TGTGCCAGTAGAGGGACAGGGGGTTTGAATCAGCCCCAGCATTTT
CASRGTGGLNQPQHF
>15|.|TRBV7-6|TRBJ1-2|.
TGTGCCAGCAGCCGGGACGCGGGATATGTGGGTGGCTACACCTTC
CASSRDAGYVGGYTF
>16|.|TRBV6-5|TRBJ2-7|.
TGTGCCAGCAGTTATAATGTGCCGGCGGAGGCCTACGAGCAGTACTTC
CASSYNVPAEAYEQYF
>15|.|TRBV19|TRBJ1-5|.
TGTGCCAGTAGTATATCCCCTCGGGGCAATCAGCCCCAGCATTTT
CASSISPRGNQPQHF
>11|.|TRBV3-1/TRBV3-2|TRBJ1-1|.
TGTGCCAGCAGGCAGAGGGCTGAAGCTTTCTTT
CASRQRAEAFF
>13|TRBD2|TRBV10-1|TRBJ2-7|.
TGCGCCAGCAGTCCTGGACTAGCGTACGAGCAGTACTTC
CASSPGLAYEQYF
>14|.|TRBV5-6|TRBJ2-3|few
TGTGCCAGCAGCTTCGTCGGGAGCACAGATACGCAGTATTTT
CASSFVGSTDTQYF
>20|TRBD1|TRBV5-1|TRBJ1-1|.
TGCGCCAGCAGCTTGGCCCCGGGACAGGGGGCCGTTTCCACGGTGGCTGAAGCTTTCTTT
CASSLAPGQGAVSTVAEAFF
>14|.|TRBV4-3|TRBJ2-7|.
TGCGCCAGCAGCCGCAGGCGGGATTCCTACGAGCAGTACTTC
CASSRRRDSYEQYF
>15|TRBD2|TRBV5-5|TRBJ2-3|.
TGTGCCAGCAGCCCTAGCGGCTCAAGCACAGATACGCAGTATTTT
CASSPSGSSTDTQYF
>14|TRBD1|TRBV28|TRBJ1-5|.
TGTGCCAGCACCTTGACAGGGAGGCGTCAGCCCCAGCATTTT
CASTLTGRRQPQHF
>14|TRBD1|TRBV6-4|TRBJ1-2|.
TGTGCCAGCAGTGAGGACAGGGGTAGAGGTGGCTACACCTTC
CASSEDRGRGGYTF
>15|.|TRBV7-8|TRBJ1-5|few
TGTGCCAGCACCGCAAACTTCAATCAGGATCAGCCCCAGCATTTT
CASTANFNQDQPQHF
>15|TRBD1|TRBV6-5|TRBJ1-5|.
TGTGCCAGCAGTCAATTGACAGGGCTGGATCAGCCCCAGCATTTT
CASSQLTGLDQPQHF
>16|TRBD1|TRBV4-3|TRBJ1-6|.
TGCGCCAGCAGCCAAGGGACAGGGGGAAATAATTCACCCCTCCACTTT
CASSQGTGGNNSPLHF
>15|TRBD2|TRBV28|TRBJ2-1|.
TGTGCCAGCAGTTCCCCGGGACTAGTAGTCAATGAGCAGTTCTTC
CASSSPGLVVNEQFF
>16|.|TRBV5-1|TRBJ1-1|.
TGCGCCAGCAGACGGGGGGGCGAATTACCTAACACTGAAGCTTTCTTT
CASRRGGELPNTEAFF
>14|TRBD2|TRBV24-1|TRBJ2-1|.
TGTGCCGTCTCTAGCGGGAGTGGCTACAATGAGCAGTTCTTC
CAVSSGSGYNEQFF
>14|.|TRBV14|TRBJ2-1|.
TGTGCCAGCAGCCAAGTCTCCCGGTACGATGAGCAGTTCTTC
CASSQVSRYDEQFF
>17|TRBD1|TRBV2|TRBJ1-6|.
TGTGCCACCGAACGTGGGGGACAGCGCCTCTATAATTCACCCCTCCACTTT
CATERGGQRLYNSPLHF
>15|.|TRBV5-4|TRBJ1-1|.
TGTGCCAGCAGACCCCTCGGTCCCTCGAACACTGAAGCTTTCTTT
CASRPLGPSNTEAFF
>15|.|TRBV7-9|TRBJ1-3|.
TGTGCCAGCAGCTTAGGACAGGTTGAAAGAAACACCATATATTTT
CASSLGQVERNTIYF
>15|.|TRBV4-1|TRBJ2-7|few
TGCGCCAGCAGCCAAGATAGGACAACTACCTACGAGCAGTACTTC
CASSQDRTTTYEQYF
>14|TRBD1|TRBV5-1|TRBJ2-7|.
TGCGCCAGCAGCTTGGGACAGGGATCGTACGAGCAGTACTTC
CASSLGQGSYEQYF
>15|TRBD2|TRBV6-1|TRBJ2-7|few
TGTGCCAGCAGTGAAGAGGCGGGGGGTTCCTACGAGCAGTACTTC
CASSEEAGGSYEQYF
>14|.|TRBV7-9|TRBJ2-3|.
TGTGCCAGCAGCTCCCCCTTCTCCACAGATACGCAGTATTTT
CASSSPFSTDTQYF
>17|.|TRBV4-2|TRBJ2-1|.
TGTGCCAGCACTGGGGAGAACGGCCGAACCTCCTACAATGAGCAGTTCTTC
CASTGENGRTSYNEQFF
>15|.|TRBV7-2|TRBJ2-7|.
TGTGCCAGCATCCAAGTATCCAGAGGCTTTACCGAGCAGTACTTC
CASIQVSRGFTEQYF
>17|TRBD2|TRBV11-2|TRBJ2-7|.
TGTGCCAGCAGCTTCCCCCAGGGACTAGCGGACAACTACGAGCAGTACTTC
CASSFPQGLADNYEQYF
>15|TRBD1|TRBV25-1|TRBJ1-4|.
TGTGCCAGCAGTGGACGACAGGGTGCTAATGAAAAACTGTTTTTT
CASSGRQGANEKLFF
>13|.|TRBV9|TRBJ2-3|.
TGTGCCAGCAGCGAAGTAGACACAGATACGCAGTATTTT
CASSEVDTDTQYF
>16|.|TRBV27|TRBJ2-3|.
TGTGCCAGCAGCTCACCGGACAGAATACACACAGATACGCAGTATTTT
CASSSPDRIHTDTQYF
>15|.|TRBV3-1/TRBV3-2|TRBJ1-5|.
TGTGCCAGCAGCCCCACAATGACAGACCCAGGGGCCCAGCATTTT
CASSPTMTDPGAQHF
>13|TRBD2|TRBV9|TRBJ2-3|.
TGTGCCAGCAGCAGGGGAGGGACAGATACGCAGTATTTT
CASSRGGTDTQYF
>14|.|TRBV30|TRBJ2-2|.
TGTGCCTCCACTCGTGAGCGGAACACCGGGGAGCTGTTTTTT
CASTRERNTGELFF
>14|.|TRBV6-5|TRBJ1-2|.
TGTGCCAGCAGTTCGGGAAGGAGTATCTATGGCTACACCTTC
CASSSGRSIYGYTF
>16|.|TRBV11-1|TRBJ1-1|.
TGTGCCAGCAGCTTAGCGTCTACGGGTGCGGTCACTGAAGCTTTCTTT
CASSLASTGAVTEAFF
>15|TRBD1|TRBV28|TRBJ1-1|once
TGTGCCAGCAGCTTAGGAGGGGGCCCGAACACTGAAGCTTTCTTT
CASSLGGGPNTEAFF
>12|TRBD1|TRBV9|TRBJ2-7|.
TGTGCCAGCGGGACAGGGAGTCACGAGCAGTACTTC
CASGTGSHEQYF
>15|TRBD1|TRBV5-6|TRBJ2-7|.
TGTGCCAGCAGCTCCGGGACAGGGTCGTTCCCCGAGCAGTACTTC
CASSSGTGSFPEQYF
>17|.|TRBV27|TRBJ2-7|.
TGTGCCAGCAGTTTATCTAGAACCGGGACTCTCTCCTACGAGCAGTACTTC
CASSLSRTGTLSYEQYF
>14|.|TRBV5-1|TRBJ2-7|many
TGCGCCAGCAGCCCAGGGACACTTACCTACGAGCAGTACTTC
CASSPGTLTYEQYF
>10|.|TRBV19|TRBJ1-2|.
TGTGCCTGGCATAACTATGGCTACACCTTC
CAWHNYGYTF
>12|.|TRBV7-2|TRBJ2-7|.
TGTGCCAGCAGCTTTTACGGCTACGAGCAGTACTTC
CASSFYGYEQYF
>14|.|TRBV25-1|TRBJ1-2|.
TGTGCCAGCAGTTTCTCCAACTCTAACTATGGCTACACCTTC
CASSFSNSNYGYTF
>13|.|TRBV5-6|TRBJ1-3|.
TGTGCCAGCAGCTTGGACTTAGGAAACACCATATATTTT
CASSLDLGNTIYF
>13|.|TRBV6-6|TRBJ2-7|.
TGTGCCAGCAGTTACTCCATATCGTACGAGGGGTACTTC
CASSYSISYEGYF
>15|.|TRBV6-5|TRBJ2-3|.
TGTGCCAGCAGTTACCGTGGACTAAACACAGATACGCAGTATTTT
CASSYRGLNTDTQYF
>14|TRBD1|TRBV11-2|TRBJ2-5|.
TGTGCCAGCAGCTTAGGGGACAGCCAAGAGACCCAGTACTTC
CASSLGDSQETQYF
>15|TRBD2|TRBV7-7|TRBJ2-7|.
TGTGCCAGCAGCCCGTCTAGCGGGTTCTCCTACGAGCAGTACTTC
CASSPSSGFSYEQYF
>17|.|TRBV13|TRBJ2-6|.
TGTGCCAGCAGCTCGACAGTCAACCCGGCTGGGGCCAACGTCCTGACTTTC
CASSSTVNPAGANVLTF
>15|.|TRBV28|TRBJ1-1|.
TGTGCCAGCAGTATTAGCGTCAGGATGAACACTGAAGCTTTCTTT
CASSISVRMNTEAFF
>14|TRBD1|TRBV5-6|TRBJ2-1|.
TGTGCCAGCAGTCTAAGGACAGGGCCCAATGAGCAGTTCTTC
CASSLRTGPNEQFF
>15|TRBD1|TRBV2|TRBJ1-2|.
TGTGCCAGCAGTACACAGGGGACCGCTAACTATGGCTACACCTTC
CASSTQGTANYGYTF
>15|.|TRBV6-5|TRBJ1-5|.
TGTGCCAGCAGCCAAACAGGACTAAGCAATCAGCCCCAGCATTTT
CASSQTGLSNQPQHF
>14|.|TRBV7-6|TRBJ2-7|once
TGTGCCAGCAGCTTATTAGGGGGGGAATACGAGCAGTACTTC
CASSLLGGEYEQYF
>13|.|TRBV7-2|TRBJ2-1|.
TGTGCCATAAGGCGGGATCCATACAATGAGCAGTTCTTC
CAIRRDPYNEQFF